These 11 T cell receptor beta chains share one sample of origin, sequenced in a study of technical replicates of blood from a handful of donors (dated by TCRdb to 2016 to 2017). Library preparation was by the immunoSEQ multiplex PCR assay. This is the immuneACCESS table as TCRdb keeps it, with only in-frame sequences that have V and J called. A part of the clones is gone; compared with another copy, unresolved V genes explain less than half, and the rest is unexplained. In all, the sample holds more than 80,000 clones, and more than 90% of those were seen once. The top ten constitute roughly 0.2% of the sample. Sample: T cells isolated from PBMCs. Every receptor here comes from a human donor in good health.

The rearrangement joins TRBV28 to TRBJ2-1; D possibly corresponds to TRBD1 (6 bases). Germline V CDR1 and CDR2: MDHEN, SYDVKM. CDR3 length equals 18 residues. The ends were cut back, 2 bases at V and 4 bases at J, with 21 bases in the middle. CDR3 in amino acids: CASSLRGRGQSRYNEQFF. In nucleotides, the CDR3 is TGTGCCAGCAGTTTAAGGGGCAGGGGTCAAAGTAGGTACAATGAGCAGTTCTTC.

This clone came up once. J is TRBJ2-1 and V is TRBV7-3; no reliable D call. V was cut by 1 base and J by 7 bases, with 8 bases left in between. The germline V gene encodes CDR1 SGHTA and CDR2 FQGTGA. The CDR3 is 13 amino acids. The CDR3 DNA reads as TGTGCCAGCAGCTTAATGCCCGGGAATGAGCAGTTCTTC. Translating gives CASSLMPGNEQFF.

Worth noting for this clone: Different DNA sequences within this sample yield the same CDR3. This chain joins TRBV6-5 and TRBJ2-7, with TRBD2 identical over 7 bases. Germline loops: CDR1 MNHEY, CDR2 SVGAGI. The CDR3 totals 15 residues. Trimming took 0 bases from V and 0 from J; bases not matched to a gene: 2. In DNA, the CDR3 is TGTGCCAGCAGTTACTCACGCGGGAGCTCCTACGAGCAGTACTTC. Protein sequence: CASSYSRGSSYEQYF.

The chain recombines TRBV4-1 with TRBJ2-1, with TRBD1 matching 7 bases. The CDR3 loop spans 13 amino acids. Unmatched junction bases numbered 1, after V lost 2 bases and J lost 6 bases. CDR1 and CDR2 from the germline V gene are MGHRA and YSYEKL. CDR3 nucleotides: TGCGCCAGCAGCCAAAACAGGGGCAATGAGCAGTTCTTC. It codes for CASSQNRGNEQFF.

The V and J genes are TRBV7-9 and TRBJ1-1; no reliable D call. Germline V lookup: CDR1 SEHNR, CDR2 FQNEAQ (reference sequence). The CDR3 runs 13 residues. V gave up 9 bases and J gave up 0 bases, with 11 bases separating them. The chain's CDR3 is CASHDTLNTEAFF. The CDR3 DNA reads TGTGCCAGTCACGACACCCTGAACACTGAAGCTTTCTTT.

The chain recombines TRBV23-1 with TRBJ1-5; the D gene is possibly TRBD1 (6 bases). TRBV23-1 is an open reading frame whose function is uncertain. V lost 1 base, J lost 0 bases, and 16 bases lay in between. The CDR3 sequence is 18 residues long. CDR3 residues: CASSQFGQRDHSNQPQHF. The CDR3 DNA sequence: TGCGCCAGCAGTCAATTCGGACAGAGAGATCATAGCAATCAGCCCCAGCATTTT.

The chain joins TRBV5-1 to TRBJ1-1; D is undetermined. Trimming removed 3 bases at V and 1 base at J, with 10 bases between. Looked up from germline, CDR1 is SGHRS and CDR2 is YFSETQ. The CDR3 contains 14 residues. This CDR3 is CASSWVDSNTEAFF. CDR3 in DNA: TGCGCCAGCAGCTGGGTGGACTCGAACACTGAAGCTTTCTTT.

This chain links TRBV7-2 with TRBJ2-7, with TRBD1 matching 11 bases. The CDR3 runs 15 residues. Germline CDR1 is SGHTA and CDR2 is FQGNSA. V gave up 4 bases and J gave up 0 bases; unmatched junction bases: 2. The CDR3 bases are TGTGCCAGCAGCTGGGACAGGGGGAGCTCCTACGAGCAGTACTTC. Its translation: CASSWDRGSSYEQYF. The variable domain in full, with the rest retrieved from reference TRBV7-2 and TRBJ2-7, is GAGVSQSPSNKVTEKGKDVELRCDPISGHTALYWYRQSLGQGLEFLIYFQGNSAPDKSGLPSDRFSAERTGGSVSTLTIQRTQQEDSAVYLCASSWDRGSSYEQYFGPGTRLTVT.

The chain couples TRBV5-1 to TRBJ2-1, with D perhaps TRBD2 (6 bases). The germline V and J ends were trimmed by 0 bases and 0 bases, with 10 bases remaining between them. This CDR3 is 16 amino acids long. CDR1 is SGHRS, CDR2 YFSETQ, per germline. The CDR3 is CASSLVRGSSYNEQFF. CDR3 DNA sequence: TGCGCCAGCAGCTTGGTGCGGGGTAGCTCCTACAATGAGCAGTTCTTC.

V and J are TRBV11-3 and TRBJ2-3; the match to TRBD2 covers 7 bases. CDR3 length: 15 amino acids. In germline, CDR1 is SGHNT, CDR2 YENEEA. V dropped 3 bases and J dropped 4; count of bases not matched to a gene: 7. CDR3 in DNA: TGTGCCAGCAGCTTCGGACTAGGAGAGTCAGATACGCAGTATTTT. Encoded protein: CASSFGLGESDTQYF.

The CDR3 spells CASTLRTTGGLTLYGYTF. The CDR3 DNA follows: TGTGCCAGCACTCTCAGGACAACGGGGGGATTAACTCTCTATGGCTACACCTTC. The J gene is TRBJ1-2, the V gene TRBV2; tentatively, D is TRBD1 (5 bases). The CDR3 is 18 amino acids. Germline CDR1 reads SNHLY; CDR2 reads FYNNEI. V gave up 7 bases and J gave up 4 bases, with 28 bases separating them.